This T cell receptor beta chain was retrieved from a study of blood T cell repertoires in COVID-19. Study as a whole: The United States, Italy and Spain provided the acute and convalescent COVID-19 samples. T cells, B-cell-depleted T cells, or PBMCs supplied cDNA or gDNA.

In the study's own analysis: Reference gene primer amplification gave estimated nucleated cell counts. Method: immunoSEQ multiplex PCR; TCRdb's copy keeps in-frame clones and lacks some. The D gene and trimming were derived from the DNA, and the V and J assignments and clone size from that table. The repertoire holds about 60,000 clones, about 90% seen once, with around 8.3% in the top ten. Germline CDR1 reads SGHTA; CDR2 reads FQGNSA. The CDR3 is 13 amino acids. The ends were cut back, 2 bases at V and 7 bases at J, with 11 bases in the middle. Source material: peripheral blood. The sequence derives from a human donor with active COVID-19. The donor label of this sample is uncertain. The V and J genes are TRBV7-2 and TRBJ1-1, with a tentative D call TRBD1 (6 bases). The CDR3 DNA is TGTGCCAGCAGCTTAATGGGGGGGCTTGAAGCTTTCTTT. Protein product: CASSLMGGLEAFF.